A single sample gave rise to the 27 T cell receptor beta chains below, sequenced in a study of T cell responses to AZD1222 COVID-19 vaccine. TCRdb's copy holds only in-frame clones and misses some; the assay was immunoSEQ multiplex PCR. The table includes 140,000 to 150,000 clones, approximately 90% detected once. This sample comprised peripheral blood, obtained on day 0 of AZD1222 vaccination. These receptors were obtained from an adult in good health.

V gene TRBV3-1 (or the pseudogene TRBV3-2) combines with J gene TRBJ1-3; unclear D gene. The CDR3 has 15 amino acids. V was cut by 4 bases and J by 3 bases, with 13 bases left in between. Germline CDR1 reads LGHDT; CDR2 reads YNNKEL (reference sequence). The CDR3: CASSLSASYGNTIYF. Written as DNA, the CDR3 is TGTGCCAGCAGCCTTTCTGCTTCTTATGGAAACACCATATATTTT.

The rearrangement uses TRBV5-1 and TRBJ2-2, with 7 positions matching TRBD1. The CDR3 runs to 17 residues. After removal of 7 bases from V and 0 bases from J, the junction contained 12 bases not matched to a gene. CDR1 and CDR2 from the germline V gene are SGHRS and YFSETQ. The CDR3 DNA reads as TGCGCCAGCTCCAAAGGACGGACAGGCACGAACACCGGGGAGCTGTTTTTT. It yields the protein CASSKGRTGTNTGELFF.

This chain joins TRBV15 and TRBJ1-1; no firm D call. V was trimmed by 4 bases and J by 0 bases, leaving 9 bases between them. CDR3 length equals 14 residues. CDR1 is LNHNV and CDR2 is YYDKDF in the germline V gene (reference sequence). The CDR3 region is CATSKGGVNTEAFF. The CDR3 nucleotides are TGTGCCACCAGCAAGGGTGGGGTGAACACTGAAGCTTTCTTT.

The rearrangement uses TRBV2 and TRBJ1-5, with 7 bases identical to TRBD1. V shed 8 bases, J shed 2 bases, and the junction held 6 bases outside the gene matches. Germline V CDR1 and CDR2: SNHLY, FYNNEI. The CDR3 spans 14 residues. CDR3 nucleotides: TGTGCCAGCGACGGACAGGTCGGCAATCAGCCCCAGCATTTT. Its translation is CASDGQVGNQPQHF.

A single count supports this clone. This sequence joins TRBV5-1 and TRBJ1-1; D is uncertain. The CDR3 runs 15 residues. V lost 3 bases, J lost 1 base, and 13 bases lay in between. Germline V lookup: CDR1 SGHRS, CDR2 YFSETQ. The CDR3 reads CASSSLTPQNTEAFF. The CDR3 bases are TGCGCCAGCAGCTCATTGACGCCCCAGAACACTGAAGCTTTCTTT.

In this sample, this clone turned up a few times. V is TRBV7-9 and J is TRBJ1-2, with D possibly TRBD1 on 5 matching bases. Germline-derived CDR1 and CDR2 are SEHNR and FQNEAQ (reference sequence). This CDR3 contains 15 residues. Trimming stripped 3 bases from V and 4 bases from J, with 15 bases between. The CDR3 region has the DNA TGTGCCAGCAGCTTTACGGGGCCATCCTCCTATGGCTACACCTTC. Translation: CASSFTGPSSYGYTF.

The chain uses TRBV27 and TRBJ1-1; no firm D call. The CDR3 spans 14 residues. V lost 6 bases and J 1 base, leaving 12 bases between the germline ends. From germline, CDR1 is MNHEY and CDR2 SMNVEV (reference sequence). The CDR3 nucleotides read TGTGCCAGCAGGGGTTTCAGGAGGAACACTGAAGCTTTCTTT. Its protein product is CASRGFRRNTEAFF.

The chain employs TRBV18 and TRBJ2-3, with D perhaps given as TRBD1 or TRBD2 (6 bases each). V was clipped by 5 bases and J by 6 bases, with 12 bases between them. Germline-derived CDR1 and CDR2 are KGHSH and LQKENI. CDR3 length: 13 residues. CDR3 bases: TGTGCCAGCTCAACCGGAGGGGGGGATACGCAGTATTTT. Its translation is CASSTGGGDTQYF.

CDR3 nucleotides: TGTGCCAGCAGTTCTCAGGACAGCTACTCCGAGCAGTACTTC. This gives the protein CASSSQDSYSEQYF. The rearrangement joins TRBV27 to TRBJ2-7; weak D call: TRBD1 (6 bases). Germline CDR1 reads MNHEY; CDR2 reads SMNVEV (reference sequence). The ends were cut back, 4 bases at V and 6 bases at J, with 16 bases in the middle. The CDR3 is 14 residues long.

The V gene is TRBV6-5, the J gene TRBJ1-5; D is possibly TRBD1 (6 bases). Germline CDR1 MNHEY, CDR2 SVGAGI. The CDR3 sequence is 15 residues long. V was pared by 6 bases and J by 2 bases, with 14 bases between. CDR3 nucleotides: TGTGCCAGCAGAAGCGACAGGAAGGGCAATCAGCCCCAGCATTTT. Protein sequence: CASRSDRKGNQPQHF.

V gene TRBV30 combines with J gene TRBJ1-6; 7 bases match TRBD1. V was clipped by 8 bases and J by 3 bases; unmatched bases: 13. The CDR3 consists of 16 residues. The germline V gene encodes CDR1 GTSNPN and CDR2 SVGIG (reference sequence). CDR3: CATDSGTAYYNSPLHF. CDR3 coding DNA: TGTGCCACCGACTCAGGGACAGCTTACTATAATTCACCCCTCCACTTT. The complete variable domain, with remaining parts taken from reference TRBV30 and TRBJ1-6, reads SQTIHQWPATLVQPVGSPLSLECTVEGTSNPNLYWYRQAAGRGLQLLFYSVGIGQISSEVPQNLSASRPQDRQFILSSKKLLLSDSGFYLCATDSGTAYYNSPLHFGNGTRLTVT.

The rearrangement links TRBV12-5 to TRBJ2-1; TRBD1 matches at 9 bases. Germline V gene data show CDR1 as LGHNT and CDR2 as FRNRAP. V trimming: 5 bases; J trimming: 8 bases; junction bases outside the gene matches: 10. CDR3 length: 15 residues. This chain's CDR3 is CASGLGTGKGDEQFF. The CDR3 DNA reads TGTGCTAGTGGTCTAGGGACAGGGAAGGGCGATGAGCAGTTCTTC.

This rearrangement joins TRBV10-2 to TRBJ1-1; D not certain. In germline, CDR1 is WSHSY, CDR2 SAAADI. Deletions cut 2 bases from V and 6 bases from J, with 10 bases between. The CDR3 is 13 amino acids. CDR3 sequence: CASSEVRVAEAFF. The CDR3 DNA reads as TGCGCCAGCAGTGAGGTCAGAGTCGCTGAAGCTTTCTTT.

The rearrangement joins TRBV4-1 to TRBJ2-7; D is uncertain. This CDR3 region has 15 residues. V lost 1 base to trimming and J lost 1 base, with 11 bases between them. Germline CDR1 MGHRA, CDR2 YSYEKL. The chain's CDR3 is CASSQVRTVSYEQYF. The CDR3 coding sequence is TGCGCCAGCAGCCAAGTTCGAACCGTATCCTACGAGCAGTACTTC.

This clone was seen more than once but under ten times. This chain joins TRBV11-2 and TRBJ2-7; D possibly uses TRBD1 or TRBD2 (6 bases each). Trimming left V 6 bases short and J 3 bases short, with 21 bases between. CDR1 and CDR2 from the germline V gene are SGHAT and FQNNGV. The CDR3 is 16 amino acids. The CDR3 DNA sequence: TGTGCCAGCAGTCCAATCGACAGGAGGGGCTACTACGAGCAGTACTTC. Its protein is CASSPIDRRGYYEQYF.

This clone was detected only once. The V gene is TRBV5-6, the J gene TRBJ1-5; TRBD1 is a possible D gene (5 bases). CDR1 is SGHDT, CDR2 YYEEEE, per germline. The CDR3 runs 16 residues. Trimming pared 5 bases from V and 0 bases from J, leaving 15 bases between. The CDR3 loop reads CASSPMVGGSNQPQHF. The CDR3, as DNA: TGTGCCAGCAGTCCAATGGTCGGGGGTAGCAATCAGCCCCAGCATTTT.

The chain carries TRBV5-4 and TRBJ1-1; D gene uncertain. Between the trimmed V and J ends, which lost 0 bases and 4 bases, there was a span of 1 base. Germline assignment: CDR1 SGHNT and CDR2 YYREEE (reference sequence). This CDR3 region has 11 residues. The DNA for the CDR3 is TGTGCCAGCAGCTTGGCCACTGAAGCTTTCTTT. Amino acid sequence: CASSLATEAFF. The whole variable domain, remainder taken from reference TRBV5-4 and TRBJ1-1, is ETGVTQSPTHLIKTRGQQVTLRCSSQSGHNTVSWYQQALGQGPQFIFQYYREEENGRGNFPPRFSGLQFPNYSSELNVNALELDDSALYLCASSLATEAFFGQGTRLTVV.

The chain uses TRBV10-3 and TRBJ2-7; TRBD1 aligns across 11 bases. The CDR3 runs 15 residues. Trimming removed 5 bases from V and 2 bases from J; junction bases left unmatched: 5. Germline V CDR1 and CDR2: ENHRY, SYGVKD. Here the CDR3 DNA reads TGTGCCATCAGTCGAGGGGACAGGGGGGCCTACGAGCAGTACTTC. It yields the protein CAISRGDRGAYEQYF.

The genes are TRBV6-5 and TRBJ1-2, with D perhaps matching TRBD1 (5 bases). CDR3 length equals 13 residues. Germline V gene data show CDR1 as MNHEY and CDR2 as SVGAGI. V was shortened by 6 bases and J by 8 bases, with 16 bases between the two germline ends. CDR3 protein: CASRLGLGLGYTF. The CDR3 DNA reads TGTGCCAGCAGACTGGGATTGGGGCTCGGCTACACCTTC.

The chain has TRBV19 and TRBJ1-1; no reliable D call. Per the germline V gene, CDR1 is LNHDA and CDR2 is SQIVND (reference sequence). The CDR3 runs to 14 residues. Trimming removed 5 bases at V and 3 bases at J, with 13 bases between. The CDR3 region has the DNA TGTGCCAGTAGTTTGGCGGGGAGCTACACTGAAGCTTTCTTT. Residues: CASSLAGSYTEAFF.

The CDR3 spells CASSQEPANQPQHF. In DNA form, the CDR3 reads TGCGCCAGCAGCCAAGAGCCTGCCAATCAGCCCCAGCATTTT. The J gene is TRBJ1-5, the V gene TRBV5-1; D gene unclear. The V gene lost 4 bases and the J gene lost 3 bases, with 11 bases spanning the gap. CDR1 and CDR2 from the germline V gene are SGHRS and YFSETQ. This CDR3 spans 14 amino acids.

The gene calls are TRBV19 and TRBJ1-1, with 12 bases fitting TRBD1. Germline CDR1 reads LNHDA; CDR2 reads SQIVND (reference sequence). The CDR3 sequence is 21 residues long. The J segment lost 0 bases and the V segment lost 5 bases, leaving 19 bases of the junction unmatched. The CDR3 nucleotides are TGTGCCAGTAGTCCCGTGGGGCGGGACAGGGGGCGAAACACAATGAACACTGAAGCTTTCTTT. It specifies CASSPVGRDRGRNTMNTEAFF.

The chain is built from TRBV30 and TRBJ2-1, with TRBD2 matching over 14 bases. The CDR3 covers 15 residues. CDR1 is GTSNPN and CDR2 is SVGIG in the germline V gene (reference sequence). V lost 4 bases to trimming and J lost 8 bases; unmatched junction nucleotides: 7. CDR3 DNA: TGTGCCTGGACAGGGACTAGCGGGAGTTCCCATGAGCAGTTCTTC. It specifies CAWTGTSGSSHEQFF.

The chain has TRBV9 and TRBJ1-5; TRBD1 matches at 7 bases. Germline-derived CDR1 and CDR2 are SGDLS and YYNGEE. V lost 0 bases to trimming and J lost 3 bases; unmatched junction nucleotides: 3. The CDR3 consists of 15 residues. DNA of the CDR3: TGTGCCAGCAGCGTAGACGGACAGGTCAATCAGCCCCAGCATTTT. Residues: CASSVDGQVNQPQHF.

The chain uses TRBV5-4 and TRBJ2-3; D might be TRBD2 (6 bases). Trimming removed 0 bases at V and 1 base at J, with 15 bases between. Germline CDR1 reads SGHNT; CDR2 reads YYREEE (reference sequence). The CDR3 runs to 17 residues. Here the CDR3 reads CASSLAVWEAGTDTQYF. As DNA, the CDR3 is TGTGCCAGCAGCTTGGCCGTGTGGGAGGCTGGCACAGATACGCAGTATTTT.

The chain has TRBV3-1 (or the pseudogene TRBV3-2) and TRBJ2-6; D gene uncertain. The germline gives CDR1 LGHDT, CDR2 YNNKEL (reference sequence). This CDR3 contains 15 residues. V was shortened by 4 bases and J by 2 bases, with 9 bases between the two germline ends. The chain's CDR3 is CASSPTNPGANVLTF. The CDR3 DNA sequence: TGTGCCAGCAGCCCGACCAACCCTGGGGCCAACGTCCTGACTTTC.

This chain joins TRBV7-9 and TRBJ2-3; 9 bases are a match to TRBD1. Germline V gene sequence: CDR1 SEHNR, CDR2 FQNEAQ (reference sequence). This CDR3 has 16 residues. The junction had 6 bases not matched to a gene; V was cut back by 5 bases and J by 0 bases. The CDR3 DNA follows: TGTGCCAGCAGCCACAGGGGGCGGGCTAGCACAGATACGCAGTATTTT. Translated: CASSHRGRASTDTQYF. The full variable domain, its missing parts supplied by reference TRBV7-9 and TRBJ2-3, is DTGVSQNPRHKITKRGQNVTFRCDPISEHNRLYWYRQTLGQGPEFLTYFQNEAQLEKSRLLSDRFSAERPKGSFSTLEIQRTEQGDSAMYLCASSHRGRASTDTQYFGPGTRLTVL.